The present T cell receptor (beta chain) was sequenced within a study of blood T cell repertoires in COVID-19. Study-wide background: Donors in the United States, Italy and Spain gave samples during acute or convalescent COVID-19. PBMCs, B-cell-depleted T cells, or T cells provided the cDNA or gDNA that made up the material.

This clone showed up just a few times. Measured with immunoSEQ multiplex PCR; TCRdb has only the in-frame clones, and not every one. The sample yields about 150,000 clones, around 85% seen once. Trimming took 5 bases from V and 4 from J; bases not matched to a gene: 8. Per the germline V gene, CDR1 is SGHAT and CDR2 is FQNNGV. The CDR3 has 16 amino acids. The sample consisted of peripheral blood. The clonotype was recovered from an older woman with acute or convalescent COVID-19. The rearrangement links TRBV11-2 to TRBJ2-2; 9 nucleotides agree with TRBD1. As DNA, the CDR3 is TGTGCCAGCAGCCCCGGGACAGGGATTAGCACCGGGGAGCTGTTTTTT. It codes for CASSPGTGISTGELFF.